The table lists the clone carrying this TCR beta chain with a few counts. The data derive from a study of T cell repertoires in ileal Crohn's disease. Trimming cost V 5 bases and J 0 bases; bases outside gene matches: 7. The CDR3 spans 16 residues. Germline V lookup: CDR1 MNHNY, CDR2 SVGAGI (reference sequence). Sequencing used immunoSEQ multiplex PCR; TCRdb keeps in-frame clones, though not all of them. The data show roughly 14,000 clones, around four fifths seen once. The chain uses TRBV6-6 and TRBJ1-5; 7 bases are a match to TRBD1. The sequence was obtained from an adult with Crohn's disease. Input material: ileal tissue. CDR3 sequence reads: CASSVLGQNSNQPQHF. The CDR3 nucleotides are TGTGCCAGCAGTGTATTGGGACAGAATAGCAATCAGCCCCAGCATTTT.